Listed here are 27 T cell receptor beta chains from one sample, sequenced in a study of glioma-infiltrating T cells after dendritic cell vaccination. Indicated time point: after dendritic cell vaccination, including at tumor progression/relapse. Some clones are missing from TCRdb's copy, which holds only in-frame ones; the method was immunoSEQ multiplex PCR. The sample consists of about 99,000 clones, less than 90% of them appearing once. The specimen comprised blood, sampled after dendritic cell vaccination. The receptor set was obtained from a human donor with glioblastoma.

This rearrangement joins TRBV6-5 to TRBJ2-7; tentative D call: TRBD1 (6 bases). V lost 6 bases, J lost 3 bases, and 18 bases lay in between. The CDR3 is made up of 15 amino acids. Looked up from germline, CDR1 is MNHEY and CDR2 is SVGAGI. CDR3 sequence: CASRTTGNRNYEQYF. Written as DNA, the CDR3 is TGTGCCAGCAGAACCACAGGGAACAGAAACTACGAGCAGTACTTC.

The genes are TRBV13 and TRBJ1-1; D is perhaps TRBD1 (5 bases). Germline values: CDR1 PRHDT, CDR2 FYEKMQ (reference sequence). Trimming left V 1 base short and J 0 bases short, with 12 bases between. CDR3 length: 16 residues. CDR3 amino acids: CASSLDEDIMNTEAFF. CDR3 DNA sequence: TGTGCCAGCAGCTTAGATGAGGACATCATGAACACTGAAGCTTTCTTT.

The chain combines TRBV14 with TRBJ2-7; D is unclear. From germline, CDR1 is SGHDN and CDR2 FVKESK. The CDR3 runs 12 residues. Trimming removed 3 bases at V and 2 bases at J, with 5 bases between. This CDR3 reads CASSHVTYEQYF. Here the CDR3 DNA reads TGTGCCAGCAGCCATGTAACCTACGAGCAGTACTTC. Supplemented by reference TRBV14 and TRBJ2-7, the full variable domain reads EAGVTQFPSHSVIEKGQTVTLRCDPISGHDNLYWYRRVMGKEIKFLLHFVKESKQDESGMPNNRFLAERTGGTYSTLKVQPAELEDSGVYFCASSHVTYEQYFGPGTRLTVT.

The chain uses TRBV19 and TRBJ1-5; TRBD1 matches 7 bases. Germline CDR1 reads LNHDA; CDR2 reads SQIVND (reference sequence). The J segment lost 0 bases and the V segment lost 7 bases, leaving 6 bases of the junction unmatched. This CDR3 is built from 15 residues. The CDR3 DNA follows: TGTGCCAGTAATGACAGGGCGCATAGCAATCAGCCCCAGCATTTT. Protein sequence: CASNDRAHSNQPQHF.

This chain joins TRBV18 and TRBJ1-5, with D perhaps TRBD1 (6 bases). V lost 4 bases to trimming and J lost 1 base, with 14 bases between them. The CDR3 runs to 16 residues. CDR1 is KGHSH and CDR2 is LQKENI in the germline V gene. The CDR3 region has the DNA TGTGCCAGCTCACGCGCGACCGGGACAAGCAATCAGCCCCAGCATTTT. It encodes CASSRATGTSNQPQHF.

The chain recombines TRBV18 with TRBJ2-6; possibly TRBD1 for D (5 bases). CDR3 length: 16 residues. The germline CDR1 and CDR2 sequences are KGHSH and LQKENI. V lost 6 bases to trimming and J lost 0 bases, with 12 bases between them. The CDR3 region is CASSPQGSSGANVLTF. The CDR3 coding sequence is TGTGCCAGCTCCCCTCAGGGTAGCTCTGGGGCCAACGTCCTGACTTTC.

This clone has a handful of counts. The CDR3 protein is CASSPFMPGQGGNQPQHF. CDR3 nucleotides: TGTGCCAGCTCACCATTCATGCCGGGACAGGGGGGCAATCAGCCCCAGCATTTT. The J gene is TRBJ1-5, the V gene TRBV18; 11 bases are a match to TRBD1. V lost 2 bases to trimming and J lost 2 bases; unmatched junction nucleotides: 8. The CDR3 is made up of 18 amino acids. Germline values: CDR1 KGHSH, CDR2 LQKENI.

The J gene is TRBJ1-1, the V gene TRBV21-1. TRBV21-1 counts as a pseudogene. The CDR3 contains 15 residues. Written as DNA, the CDR3 is TGTGCCAGCAGCAAAGACGGGGGATGGGACACTGAAGCTTTCTTT. The encoded protein is CASSKDGGWDTEAFF.

This sequence joins TRBV6-4 and TRBJ1-5; D perhaps matches TRBD1 (6 bases). Trimming took 2 bases from V and 6 from J, leaving 32 bases between them. Germline lookup yields CDR1 MRHNA and CDR2 SNTAGT. The CDR3 consists of 21 residues. The CDR3 bases are TGTGCCAGCAGTGACCTAACCGATCCCAGACCCCGAAGGACAGTGACTCAGCCCCAGCATTTT. Its translation: CASSDLTDPRPRRTVTQPQHF.

This clone has a single count. This chain connects TRBV10-3 to TRBJ2-2; 7 bases are shared with TRBD1. CDR1 is ENHRY and CDR2 is SYGVKD in the germline V gene. This CDR3 spans 13 amino acids. The V segment lost 5 bases and the J segment 5 bases; nucleotides outside the gene matches: 2. The CDR3 sequence: CAISKQGTGELFF. DNA of the CDR3: TGTGCCATCAGTAAACAGGGGACCGGGGAGCTGTTTTTT.

The chain is built from TRBV19 and TRBJ2-5, with D possibly TRBD2 on 5 matching bases. With the DNA end fitting TRBJ2-7 better, the J assignment may be wrong. The germline V gene has CDR1 LNHDA and CDR2 SQIVND (reference sequence). The CDR3 covers 13 residues. The CDR3 coding sequence is TGTGCCAGTAGTATTATCGGGAACAACGAGCAGTACTTC. This translates into CASSIIGNNEQYF.

The V gene is TRBV7-3, the J gene TRBJ2-2; D unresolved. CDR1 SGHTA and CDR2 FQGTGA come from the germline V gene. The CDR3 is 15 amino acids. Trimming stripped 1 base from V and 3 bases from J, with 9 bases between. The CDR3 DNA is TGTGCCAGCAGCTTAATTCCTAAAGACACCGGGGAGCTGTTTTTT. Translation gives CASSLIPKDTGELFF.

CDR3 nucleotides: TGTGCCAGCAGCGCTACAGTCCTCCAAGAGACCCAGTACTTC. This encodes CASSATVLQETQYF. The genes are TRBV9 and TRBJ2-5; D is uncertain. This CDR3 is built from 14 residues. Trimming took 3 bases from V and 1 from J, leaving 10 bases between them. In germline, CDR1 is SGDLS, CDR2 YYNGEE.

This rearrangement joins TRBV2 to TRBJ2-7, with D hard to call. The CDR3 runs 13 residues. Germline V gene data show CDR1 as SNHLY and CDR2 as FYNNEI. The germline V and J ends were trimmed by 6 bases and 0 bases, with 9 bases remaining between them. The CDR3 coding sequence is TGTGCCAGCAGGGCCCATCCCTCCTACGAGCAGTACTTC. Amino acid sequence: CASRAHPSYEQYF.

The V gene is TRBV29-1, the J gene TRBJ2-7, with 7 nucleotides matching TRBD1. There are 11 residues in the CDR3. V shed 6 bases and J 5 bases; nucleotides not matched to a gene: 4. Per germline, CDR1 SQVTM and CDR2 ANQGSEA. This CDR3 is CSVTGFHEQYF. CDR3 sequence (DNA): TGCAGCGTGACAGGGTTTCACGAGCAGTACTTC.

The chain carries TRBV27 and TRBJ2-3; a weak D match, TRBD2 (5 bases). This CDR3 contains 16 residues. From germline, CDR1 is MNHEY and CDR2 SMNVEV (reference sequence). Trimming pared 3 bases from V and 5 bases from J, leaving 18 bases between. Written as DNA, the CDR3 is TGTGCCAGCAGTTTTCTCCCCTTTCCGGGAAAAGATACGCAGTATTTT. This sequence encodes CASSFLPFPGKDTQYF.

The chain recombines TRBV6-1 with TRBJ1-2; 7 bases match TRBD1. Germline V CDR1 and CDR2: MNHNS, SASEGT. This CDR3 region has 15 residues. Losses at the gene ends were 5 bases for V and 4 bases for J; bases not matched to a gene: 10. The DNA of the CDR3 is TGTGCCAGCAGTATATATGTACAGGGGAGCTATGGCTACACCTTC. Translating it yields CASSIYVQGSYGYTF.

The chain recombines TRBV19 with TRBJ2-1; D possibly corresponds to TRBD2 (6 bases). This CDR3 is built from 14 residues. The germline V gene has CDR1 LNHDA and CDR2 SQIVND (reference sequence). V was cut by 6 bases and J by 2 bases, with 11 bases left in between. The CDR3 DNA reads as TGTGCCAGTAGGGAGGGAGTTGCCTACAATGAGCAGTTCTTC. Residues: CASREGVAYNEQFF.

The V and J genes are TRBV7-8 and TRBJ1-5, with D possibly being TRBD1 (6 bases). The V gene lost 5 bases and the J gene lost 4 bases, with 9 bases spanning the gap. This CDR3 is built from 13 residues. Germline CDR1 and CDR2: SGHVS and FQNEAQ. CDR3 bases: TGTGCCAGCAGCCTTGACAGGAATCAGCCCCAGCATTTT. Translating it yields CASSLDRNQPQHF.

This clone was observed once. The CDR3 sequence is CASSLTPGLRTDTQYF. In DNA, the CDR3 is TGTGCCAGCAGCCTCACTCCGGGACTCCGCACAGATACGCAGTATTTT. This chain joins TRBV7-2 and TRBJ2-3, with a tentative D call TRBD2 (6 bases). CDR3 size: 16 residues. Germline V gene lookup returns CDR1 SGHTA and CDR2 FQGNSA. V was trimmed by 5 bases and J by 1 base, leaving 16 bases between them.

The chain employs TRBV5-1 and TRBJ2-5, with 12 bases matching TRBD2. The CDR3 length is 15 residues. CDR1 is SGHRS, CDR2 YFSETQ, per germline. The junction had 4 bases not matched to a gene; V was cut back by 4 bases and J by 3 bases. The CDR3 region has the DNA TGCGCCAGCAGCCCTCGGACTAGCGGGGAAGAGACCCAGTACTTC. Translation gives CASSPRTSGEETQYF.

The rearrangement joins TRBV21-1 to TRBJ2-2; the table's D gene call, TRBD1, was not cross checked with the DNA. TRBV21-1 is given as a pseudogene. The CDR3 sequence is 12 residues long. This CDR3 is CATPGLPGELFF. The CDR3 DNA reads as TGTGCCACCCCAGGGCTACCCGGGGAGCTGTTTTTT.

The chain carries TRBV7-9 and TRBJ1-1, with D unclear. This CDR3 contains 12 residues. Trimming removed 6 bases at V and 3 bases at J, with 8 bases between. Germline CDR1 reads SEHNR; CDR2 reads FQNEAQ (reference sequence). CDR3 protein: CASSSTHTEAFF. The CDR3 DNA reads as TGTGCCAGCAGTTCTACTCACACTGAAGCTTTCTTT.

J is TRBJ2-5 and V is TRBV19; weak D call: TRBD1 (7 bases). With the DNA end fitting TRBJ2-7 better, the J assignment may be wrong. The CDR3 is made up of 16 amino acids. Germline CDR1 LNHDA, CDR2 SQIVND (reference sequence). The CDR3 nucleotides read TGTGCCAGTAGTATACGCCCCAGGCAGGGGGGCCACGAGCAGTACTTC. Its protein product is CASSIRPRQGGHEQYF.

This chain joins TRBV4-1 and TRBJ1-5; 7 bases fit TRBD1. J lost 6 bases, V lost 0 bases, and 11 bases had no gene match. The germline gives CDR1 MGHRA, CDR2 YSYEKL. The CDR3 is 17 residues long. Written as DNA, the CDR3 is TGCGCCAGCAGCCAAGAAGGGGGACAGCCTAGGGGTCAGCCCCAGCATTTT. Protein sequence: CASSQEGGQPRGQPQHF.

The genes are TRBV9 and TRBJ1-1; no clear D gene. V lost 1 base to trimming and J lost 2 bases, with 9 bases between them. This CDR3 is 14 amino acids long. Germline CDR1 and CDR2: SGDLS and YYNGEE. The CDR3 region is CASSVQAFNTEAFF. The CDR3 bases are TGTGCCAGCAGCGTACAAGCCTTCAACACTGAAGCTTTCTTT.

The chain is built from TRBV5-1 and TRBJ2-3; 7 nucleotides match TRBD2. The CDR3 is 15 residues long. After removal of 1 base from V and 1 base from J, the junction contained 3 bases not matched to a gene. Germline-derived CDR1 and CDR2 are SGHRS and YFSETQ. CDR3 amino acids: CASSLRSGGTDTQYF. The CDR3 DNA reads as TGCGCCAGCAGCTTGAGAAGCGGGGGCACAGATACGCAGTATTTT.